The 28 T cell receptor beta chains below all came from one sample that was sequenced in a study of beta chain features in type 1 diabetes. Expressed TCRB transcripts were sequenced, since all the RNA that had been isolated was reverse transcribed. Sequencing used immunoSEQ multiplex PCR; TCRdb keeps in-frame clones, though not all of them. This sample has about 360,000 clones, with around 12% found just once. Their antigens are not known. Study-wide points: When Type 1 diabetes patients were examined, their TCRB CDR3s proved moderately but significantly shorter in all four CD4+ subsets.

The sequencing sample was made of naive CD4+ T cells from blood. Receptors originate from a woman aged 18-29 years with type 1 diabetes.

This chain joins TRBV9 and TRBJ2-5, with TRBD2 as a possible D gene (6 bases). The ends were cut back, 2 bases at V and 5 bases at J, with 13 bases in the middle. The CDR3 spans 14 residues. CDR1 and CDR2 (germline): SGDLS, YYNGEE. The CDR3 region has the DNA TGTGCCAGCAGCGTTGGGACTCGCGGGGAGACCCAGTACTTC. Translation gives CASSVGTRGETQYF.

The CDR3 region is CASNGAGKFQPQHF. For the CDR3, the DNA is TGTGCCAGTAATGGGGCAGGGAAATTCCAGCCCCAGCATTTT. The rearrangement uses TRBV19 and TRBJ1-5, with D possibly being TRBD1 (5 bases). Germline V gives CDR1 LNHDA, CDR2 SQIVND (reference sequence). The CDR3 is 14 amino acids. The germline V and J ends were trimmed by 7 bases and 7 bases, with 17 bases remaining between them.

The rearrangement joins TRBV2 to TRBJ2-2, with 9 bases lining up with TRBD1. The length of the CDR3 is 14 residues. V lost 7 bases, J lost 3 bases, and 3 bases stayed unmatched. Looked up from germline, CDR1 is SNHLY and CDR2 is FYNNEI. The CDR3 region has the DNA TGTGCCAGCAAGGGACAGGGTGACACCGGGGAGCTGTTTTTT. Amino acids: CASKGQGDTGELFF.

The chain links TRBV9 to TRBJ1-3; D gene uncertain. Trimming took off 6 bases at V and 0 bases at J, with 10 bases between the two ends. This CDR3 is built from 14 residues. CDR1 and CDR2 from the germline V gene are SGDLS and YYNGEE. The CDR3 DNA follows: TGTGCCAGCAACCCCGAGGGCTCTGGAAACACCATATATTTT. It encodes CASNPEGSGNTIYF.

This rearrangement joins TRBV5-6 to TRBJ2-5; 12 nucleotides match TRBD1. V trimming: 7 bases; J trimming: 4 bases; junction bases outside the gene matches: 2. Germline loops: CDR1 SGHDT, CDR2 YYEEEE. CDR3 length: 13 amino acids. The CDR3 sequence: CASAGQGAETQYF. In DNA, the CDR3 is TGTGCCAGCGCGGGACAGGGGGCAGAGACCCAGTACTTC.

This clone turned up a few times. This chain connects TRBV28 to TRBJ2-1; D may be TRBD2 (6 bases). Per germline, CDR1 MDHEN and CDR2 SYDVKM. V was shortened by 3 bases and J by 8 bases, with 20 bases between the two germline ends. This CDR3 region has 16 residues. The CDR3 nucleotides are TGTGCCAGCAGTTTTCAGGACTACCTCTCGAACCATGAGCAGTTCTTC. Protein product: CASSFQDYLSNHEQFF. Supplemented by reference TRBV28 and TRBJ2-1, the full variable domain reads DVKVTQSSRYLVKRTGEKVFLECVQDMDHENMFWYRQDPGLGLRLIYFSYDVKMKEKGDIPEGYSVSREKKERFSLILESASTNQTSMYLCASSFQDYLSNHEQFFGPGTRLTVL.

The sample holds a few counts of this clone. The CDR3 spells CASKVLQGLAGANVLTF. The DNA of the CDR3 is TGTGCCAGCAAGGTCTTACAGGGGCTGGCCGGGGCCAACGTCCTGACTTTC. V is TRBV2 and J is TRBJ2-6; TRBD1 matches at 7 bases. From germline, CDR1 is SNHLY and CDR2 FYNNEI. Germline trimming cut 7 bases from V and 4 bases from J; bases unmatched to any gene: 13. The CDR3 sequence is 17 residues long.

V usage is TRBV30 and J usage is TRBJ2-2; D gene ambiguous. This CDR3 has 15 amino acids. V was cut by 1 base and J by 1 base, with 10 bases left in between. Germline-derived CDR1 and CDR2 are GTSNPN and SVGIG (reference sequence). CDR3 region: CAWSAAPGNTGELFF. CDR3 DNA sequence: TGTGCCTGGAGTGCCGCACCGGGGAACACCGGGGAGCTGTTTTTT.

This clone has only a few counts. The gene calls are TRBV7-2 and TRBJ2-4; D is ambiguous. CDR3 length equals 15 residues. Germline CDR1 is SGHTA and CDR2 is FQGNSA. Trimming left V 6 bases short and J 0 bases short, with 12 bases between. The CDR3 is CASSGTVGAKNIQYF. The CDR3 nucleotides are TGTGCCAGCAGTGGTACGGTCGGAGCCAAAAACATTCAGTACTTC.

The V call is TRBV5-1, the J call TRBJ2-5, with TRBD2 matching 8 bases. CDR3 size: 16 residues. Germline V lookup: CDR1 SGHRS, CDR2 YFSETQ. J gave up 0 bases and V 3 bases, and 7 bases lay outside the gene matches. This CDR3 is CASSWTTSGYQETQYF. CDR3 sequence (DNA): TGCGCCAGCAGCTGGACAACTAGCGGATACCAAGAGACCCAGTACTTC.

This clone was counted only a few times. CDR3 amino acids: CASSSPTGAGPQHF. The CDR3 DNA reads as TGTGCCAGCAGTTCGCCGACAGGAGCAGGGCCCCAGCATTTT. The chain combines TRBV28 with TRBJ1-5, with D perhaps matching TRBD1 (6 bases). This CDR3 contains 14 residues. Looked up from germline, CDR1 is MDHEN and CDR2 is SYDVKM. Trimming stripped 4 bases from V and 9 bases from J, with 16 bases between.

This clone appeared a few times. Other DNA sequences within the sample encode an identical CDR3. J is TRBJ2-2 and V is TRBV4-3; a possible D gene is TRBD2 (6 bases). Germline V gives CDR1 LGHNA, CDR2 YSLEER. Between the trimmed V and J ends, which lost 1 base and 6 bases, there was a span of 9 bases. The CDR3 has 14 residues. CDR3 sequence reads: CASSQVSGAGELFF. The CDR3 DNA follows: TGCGCCAGCAGCCAAGTATCGGGGGCCGGGGAGCTGTTTTTT.

The V gene is TRBV7-2, the J gene TRBJ1-2; unclear D gene. The length of the CDR3 is 14 residues. Germline V CDR1 and CDR2: SGHTA, FQGNSA. V was clipped by 2 bases and J by 2 bases, with 9 bases between them. CDR3 region: CASSLSAENYGYTF. In nucleotides, the CDR3 is TGTGCCAGCAGCTTATCGGCGGAGAACTATGGCTACACCTTC.

A few counts support this clone. V usage is TRBV4-3 and J usage is TRBJ1-2; no definite D call. Germline V gives CDR1 LGHNA, CDR2 YSLEER. Trimming stripped 4 bases from V and 6 bases from J, with 21 bases between. CDR3 length: 16 residues. CDR3 DNA: TGCGCCAGCAGCCGATGGGCCACCGCGGGCCCGGATGGCTACACCTTC. Translating it yields CASSRWATAGPDGYTF.

The rearrangement links TRBV28 to TRBJ1-2; 8 nucleotides line up with TRBD1. V lost 6 bases to trimming and J lost 5 bases; unmatched junction nucleotides: 5. This CDR3 has 13 amino acids. Germline V gene sequence: CDR1 MDHEN, CDR2 SYDVKM. CDR3 DNA: TGTGCCAGCAGGATCGACAGGGGTTATGGCTACACCTTC. Its protein is CASRIDRGYGYTF.

This clone was seen more than once but under ten times. This chain joins TRBV20-1 and TRBJ1-1; D ambiguous. Trimming removed 1 base from V and 2 bases from J, with 2 bases in between. The length of the CDR3 is 11 residues. Germline CDR1 DFQATT, CDR2 SNEGSKA (reference sequence). The CDR3: CSARVNTEAFF. DNA for the CDR3: TGCAGTGCTAGAGTAAACACTGAAGCTTTCTTT.

The chain employs TRBV5-4 and TRBJ2-3, with TRBD2 identical over 15 bases. The junction had 10 bases not matched to a gene; V was cut back by 3 bases and J by 5 bases. Germline V gene lookup returns CDR1 SGHNT and CDR2 YYREEE (reference sequence). The CDR3 runs 18 residues. The CDR3 bases are TGTGCCAGCAGCTCTCCTCCTGGACTAGCGGGAGGGTTAGATACGCAGTATTTT. It is translated as CASSSPPGLAGGLDTQYF.

This clone was seen a few times. The chain carries TRBV7-2 and TRBJ2-7, with a tentative D call TRBD1 (8 bases). The V end was cut by 8 bases, the J end by 6 bases, with 17 bases between. The CDR3 covers 13 residues. From germline, CDR1 is SGHTA and CDR2 FQGNSA. CDR3 nucleotides: TGTGCCAGCCTTGGACAGGGAGGGAGCGAGCAGTACTTC. Protein: CASLGQGGSEQYF.

Only a few counts were recorded for this clone. The chain recombines TRBV7-9 with TRBJ2-1; 12 bases are shared with TRBD2. CDR3 length equals 15 residues. CDR1 is SEHNR, CDR2 FQNEAQ, per germline (reference sequence). The trim removed 5 bases at V and 6 bases at J, leaving 5 bases unmatched. CDR3 nucleotides: TGTGCCAGCAGCAGGACTAGCGGGAAGCGCAATGAGCAGTTCTTC. Protein product: CASSRTSGKRNEQFF.

This clone was counted a few times. The chain couples TRBV16 to TRBJ2-7, with TRBD2 matching over 9 bases. The germline V gene encodes CDR1 KGHSY and CDR2 FQNENV. The V segment lost 9 bases and the J segment 6 bases; nucleotides outside the gene matches: 9. CDR3 length: 13 amino acids. The CDR3 sequence: CASLIAGGSEQYF. The CDR3 DNA follows: TGTGCCAGTTTAATCGCGGGGGGGAGCGAGCAGTACTTC.

This clone was detected a few times. This sequence joins TRBV5-4 and TRBJ2-7, with 11 bases matching TRBD2. Germline V gives CDR1 SGHNT, CDR2 YYREEE (reference sequence). The CDR3 length is 15 residues. Trimming at V came to 4 bases and at J to 7 bases, leaving 10 bases not matched to a gene. DNA for the CDR3: TGTGCCAGCAGCCCGGGGGGACTAGCGGTGCAAGAGCAGTACTTC. Residues: CASSPGGLAVQEQYF.

This chain connects TRBV9 to TRBJ2-1, with 7 bases matching TRBD1. This CDR3 contains 14 residues. Germline V gene sequence: CDR1 SGDLS, CDR2 YYNGEE. The ends lost 1 base at V and 3 bases at J; junction bases unmatched: 1. Here the CDR3 reads CASSVRGLYNEQFF. As DNA, the CDR3 is TGTGCCAGCAGCGTAAGGGGGCTCTACAATGAGCAGTTCTTC.

The DNA for the CDR3 is TGTGCCAGCAGCCATTTGCCGGGACAGCTGAACACTGAAGCTTTCTTT. Translated: CASSHLPGQLNTEAFF. This chain links TRBV4-2 with TRBJ1-1, with 7 bases identical to TRBD1. The CDR3 runs 16 residues. J was trimmed by 0 bases and V by 3 bases; bases with no gene match: 7. Per the germline V gene, CDR1 is LGHNA and CDR2 is YNFKEQ.

V gene TRBV18 combines with J gene TRBJ1-2; 8 nucleotides line up with TRBD1. CDR1 KGHSH and CDR2 LQKENI come from the germline V gene. The CDR3 spans 15 residues. Trimming took 4 bases from V and 0 from J; bases not matched to a gene: 4. The CDR3 is CASSLGQDANYGYTF. Written as DNA, the CDR3 is TGTGCCAGCTCACTGGGACAGGACGCTAACTATGGCTACACCTTC.

This clone was observed a handful of times. The chain has TRBV13 and TRBJ2-3, with D unresolved. The CDR3 spans 14 residues. Germline V gives CDR1 PRHDT, CDR2 FYEKMQ (reference sequence). The V and J ends lost 4 bases and 6 bases respectively, with 14 bases between them. CDR3: CASSSRGAQDTQYF. CDR3 DNA: TGTGCCAGCAGCTCCCGCGGAGCCCAGGATACGCAGTATTTT.

The V and J genes are TRBV6-5 and TRBJ2-5; 8 bases are a match to TRBD2. The CDR3 covers 13 residues. V shed 6 bases and J 5 bases; nucleotides not matched to a gene: 5. The germline gives CDR1 MNHEY, CDR2 SVGAGI. The CDR3 reads CASSRGLGETQYF. The CDR3 coding sequence is TGTGCCAGCAGCCGGGGACTAGGGGAGACCCAGTACTTC.

V usage is TRBV30 and J usage is TRBJ2-1, with D maybe TRBD2 (6 bases). Deletions cut 0 bases from V and 6 bases from J, with 12 bases between. Germline V CDR1 and CDR2: GTSNPN, SVGIG (reference sequence). The CDR3 extends over 14 amino acids. CDR3 amino acids: CAWSVPSVANEQFF. The CDR3 region has the DNA TGTGCCTGGAGTGTACCTAGCGTAGCCAATGAGCAGTTCTTC.

This clone came up a few times. The chain has TRBV4-3 and TRBJ2-3; 12 nucleotides agree with TRBD1. CDR1 LGHNA and CDR2 YSLEER come from the germline V gene. This CDR3 contains 15 residues. Unmatched junction bases numbered 5, after V lost 4 bases and J lost 6 bases. CDR3 DNA sequence: TGCGCCAGCAGCCCGGGACAGGGGGCTTACGATACGCAGTATTTT. It specifies CASSPGQGAYDTQYF.